At least ten counts were recorded for the clone carrying this T cell receptor (beta chain). Antigen: not known. V lost 7 bases, J lost 0 bases, and 3 bases stayed unmatched. There are 14 residues in the CDR3. Per germline, CDR1 ENHRY and CDR2 SYGVKD. The data were obtained in a study of CD8+CD57+ T cells in acquired aplastic anemia. Study context: The average for DNA from sorted CD4+ and CD8+ cells was roughly 3 ug. Study outcomes and limitations: No significant difference in CD8+ Simpson's diversity was found between patients and controls. The same twenty-nine CD8+ CDR3 sequences occurred in patients and in controls.

Profiling of TCR beta VDJ combinations and CDR3 sequences used genomic DNA as template. TCRdb redid the calling of the reads with MiXCR, one entry per CDR3 protein. The sample has roughly 420,000 distinct CDR3 sequences, roughly 64% seen once. The sequenced material came from sorted CD4+, CD8+, or CD8+CD57+ T cells (not recorded which) from PBMCs. V usage is TRBV10-3 and J usage is TRBJ2-3, with 8 nucleotides matching TRBD2. The clonotype comes from a human donor in good health, serving as a control. CDR3 sequence: CAITQRGSTDTQYF. Here the CDR3 DNA reads TGTGCCATCACCCAGCGGGGGAGCACAGATACGCAGTATTTT.